This T cell receptor beta chain was documented in a study of T cells in localized non-small cell lung cancer. The CDR3 runs to 15 residues. Looked up from germline, CDR1 is MNHEY and CDR2 is SVGAGI. The V end was cut by 0 bases, the J end by 6 bases, with 13 bases between. General study findings and limits: With higher T cell density in blood came longer overall survival. Uninvolved adjacent lung showed the highest T cell clonality, exceeding tumor. Adjacent lung tissue had a median about 52 of the top 100 clones found in the tumor.

Clones were sequenced by immunoSEQ multiplex PCR, and TCRdb holds only the in-frame ones, with some missing. The sample has 25,000 to 35,000 clones, approximately 92% seen once; the top ten hold around 4%. Notes on this clone: Its specificity is not known.

The source material was peripheral blood mononuclear cells, sampled before any cancer treatment. The V call is TRBV6-5, the J call TRBJ2-3, with TRBD1 as a possible D gene (5 bases). This receptor was obtained from a woman aged 35 to 70 with stage III lung adenocarcinoma. The CDR3 nucleotides read TGTGCCAGCAGTTACTCCAGGGCCTACGAGGATACGCAGTATTTT. This sequence encodes CASSYSRAYEDTQYF.